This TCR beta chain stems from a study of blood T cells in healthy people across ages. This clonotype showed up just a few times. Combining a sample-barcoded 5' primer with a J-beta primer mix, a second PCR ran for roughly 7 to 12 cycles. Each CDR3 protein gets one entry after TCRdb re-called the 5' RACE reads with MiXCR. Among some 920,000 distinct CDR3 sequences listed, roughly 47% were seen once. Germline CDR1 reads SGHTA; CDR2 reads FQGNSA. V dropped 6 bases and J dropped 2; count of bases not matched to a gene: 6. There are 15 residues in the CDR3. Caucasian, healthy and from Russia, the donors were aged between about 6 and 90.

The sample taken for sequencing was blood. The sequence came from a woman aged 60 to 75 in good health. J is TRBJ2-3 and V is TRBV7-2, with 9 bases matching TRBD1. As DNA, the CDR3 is TGTGCCAGCAGGAGTACAGGGGGCGTCACAGATACGCAGTATTTT. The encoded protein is CASRSTGGVTDTQYF.